This TCR beta chain was sequenced in a study of blood T cell repertoires in COVID-19. Study details: COVID-19 samples from acute and convalescent phases originated in the United States, Italy and Spain.

This CDR3 is built from 20 residues. The junction had 17 bases not matched to a gene; V was cut back by 2 bases and J by 0 bases. The V gene's germline CDR1 is GTSNPN and CDR2 SVGIG (reference sequence). Some clones are missing from TCRdb's copy, which holds only in-frame ones; the method was immunoSEQ multiplex PCR. Of about 300,000 clones listed, nearly 90% are singletons. A Seattle source enrolled patients during active infection and followed them longitudinally. This TCR derives from a woman in her 30s with COVID-19, enrolled during active disease. The V and J genes are TRBV30 and TRBJ2-3; 10 bases agree with TRBD2. What was sequenced was peripheral blood. The chain's CDR3 is CAWSQLAGGHIRSSTDTQYF. DNA of the CDR3: TGTGCCTGGAGTCAATTAGCGGGGGGCCACATTAGATCTAGCACAGATACGCAGTATTTT.